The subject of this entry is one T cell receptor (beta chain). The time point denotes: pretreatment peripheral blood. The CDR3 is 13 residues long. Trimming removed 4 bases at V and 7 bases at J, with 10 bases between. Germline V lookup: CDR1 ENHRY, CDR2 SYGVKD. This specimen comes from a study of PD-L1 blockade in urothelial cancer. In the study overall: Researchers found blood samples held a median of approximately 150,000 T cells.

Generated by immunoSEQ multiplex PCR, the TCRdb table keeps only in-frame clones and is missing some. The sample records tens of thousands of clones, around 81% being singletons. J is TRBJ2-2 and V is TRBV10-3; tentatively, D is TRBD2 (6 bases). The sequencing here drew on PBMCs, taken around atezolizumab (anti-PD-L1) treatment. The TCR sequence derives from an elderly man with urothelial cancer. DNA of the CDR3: TGTGCCATCAGTGTAGACGGGAGCGGGGAGCTGTTTTTT. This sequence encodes CAISVDGSGELFF.